This T cell receptor (beta chain) derives from a study of long-term antiretroviral therapy in people with HIV. Trimming took 7 bases from V and 13 from J, leaving 22 bases between them. This CDR3 is 14 amino acids long. Per germline, CDR1 SEHNR and CDR2 FQNEAQ (reference sequence). With regard to this clone: Its specificity is not known.

Study-wide points: The study found that diversity rose after ART but stayed below transplant donor controls.

Runs used v3.0 of the immunoSEQ assay and were done at survey level. TCRdb's copy holds only in-frame clones and misses some; the assay was immunoSEQ multiplex PCR. The sample holds tens of thousands of clones, 80% to 95% seen once. This specimen was unsorted PBMCs, taken 5 to 5.5 years after starting antiretroviral therapy. This receptor was taken from a woman in her thirties or forties with HIV. This sequence joins TRBV7-9 and TRBJ2-2, with D perhaps matching TRBD1 (7 bases). The CDR3 sequence: CASIDAGGSVALFF. The CDR3 bases are TGTGCCAGCATCGACGCAGGGGGGTCGGTTGCGCTGTTTTTT.